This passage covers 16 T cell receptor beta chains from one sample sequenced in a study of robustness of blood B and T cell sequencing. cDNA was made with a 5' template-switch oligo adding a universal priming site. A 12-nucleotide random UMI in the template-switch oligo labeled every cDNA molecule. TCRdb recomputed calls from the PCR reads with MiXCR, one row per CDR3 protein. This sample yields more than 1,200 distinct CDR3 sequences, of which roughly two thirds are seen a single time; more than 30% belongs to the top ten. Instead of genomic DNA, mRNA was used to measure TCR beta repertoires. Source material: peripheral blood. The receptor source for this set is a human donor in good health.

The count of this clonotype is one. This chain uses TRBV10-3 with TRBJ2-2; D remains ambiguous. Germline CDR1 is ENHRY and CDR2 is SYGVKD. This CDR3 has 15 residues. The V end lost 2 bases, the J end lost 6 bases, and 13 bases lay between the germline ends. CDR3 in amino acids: CAISEATGLAGELFF. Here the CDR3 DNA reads TGTGCCATCAGTGAGGCGACGGGTCTTGCCGGGGAGCTGTTTTTT.

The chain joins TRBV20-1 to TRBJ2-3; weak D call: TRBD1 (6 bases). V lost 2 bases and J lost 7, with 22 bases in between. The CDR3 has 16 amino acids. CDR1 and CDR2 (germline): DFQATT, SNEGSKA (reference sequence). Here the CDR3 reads CSARPGLGPGDYTQYF. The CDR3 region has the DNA TGCAGTGCTAGACCAGGGCTCGGTCCAGGGGATTATACGCAGTATTTT.

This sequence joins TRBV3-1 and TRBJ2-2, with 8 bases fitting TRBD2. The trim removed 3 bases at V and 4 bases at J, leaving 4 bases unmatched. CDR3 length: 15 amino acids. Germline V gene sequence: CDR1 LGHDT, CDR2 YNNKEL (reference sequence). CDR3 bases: TGTGCCAGCAGCCAGACTAGCGTGACCACCGGGGAGCTGTTTTTT. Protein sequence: CASSQTSVTTGELFF.

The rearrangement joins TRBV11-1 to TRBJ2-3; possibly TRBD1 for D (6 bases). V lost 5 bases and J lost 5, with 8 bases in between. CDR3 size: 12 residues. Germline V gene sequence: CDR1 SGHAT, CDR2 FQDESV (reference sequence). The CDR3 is CASSATGDTQYF. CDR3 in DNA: TGTGCCAGCAGCGCGACAGGAGATACGCAGTATTTT.

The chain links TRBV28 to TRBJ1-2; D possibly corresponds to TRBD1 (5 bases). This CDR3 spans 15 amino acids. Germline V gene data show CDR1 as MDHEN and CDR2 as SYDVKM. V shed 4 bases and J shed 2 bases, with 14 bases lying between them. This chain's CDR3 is CASSSSGTGNYGYTF. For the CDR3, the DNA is TGTGCCAGCAGTTCCTCCGGGACTGGGAACTATGGCTACACCTTC.

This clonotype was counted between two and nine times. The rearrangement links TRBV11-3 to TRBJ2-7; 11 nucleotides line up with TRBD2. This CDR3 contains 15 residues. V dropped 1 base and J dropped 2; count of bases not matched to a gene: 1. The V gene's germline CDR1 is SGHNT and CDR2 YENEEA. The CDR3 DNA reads TGTGCCAGCAGCTTAGGACTAGCGGGGCCCTACGAGCAGTACTTC. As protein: CASSLGLAGPYEQYF.

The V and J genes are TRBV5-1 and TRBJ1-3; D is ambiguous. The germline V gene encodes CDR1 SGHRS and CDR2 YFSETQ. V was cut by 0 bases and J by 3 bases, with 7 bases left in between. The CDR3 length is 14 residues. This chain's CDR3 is CASSLAGYGNTIYF. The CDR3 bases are TGCGCCAGCAGCTTGGCGGGGTATGGAAACACCATATATTTT.

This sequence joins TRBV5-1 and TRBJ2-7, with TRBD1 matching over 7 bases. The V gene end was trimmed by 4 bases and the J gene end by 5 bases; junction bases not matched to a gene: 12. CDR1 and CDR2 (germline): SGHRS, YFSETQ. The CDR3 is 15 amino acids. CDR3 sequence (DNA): TGCGCCAGCAGCGCAGTACAGGGGTTGTATAACGAGCAGTACTTC. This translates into CASSAVQGLYNEQYF. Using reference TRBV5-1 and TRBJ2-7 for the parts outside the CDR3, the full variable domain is KAGVTQTPRYLIKTRGQQVTLSCSPISGHRSVSWYQQTPGQGLQFLFEYFSETQRNKGNFPGRFSGRQFSNSRSEMNVSTLELGDSALYLCASSAVQGLYNEQYFGPGTRLTVT.

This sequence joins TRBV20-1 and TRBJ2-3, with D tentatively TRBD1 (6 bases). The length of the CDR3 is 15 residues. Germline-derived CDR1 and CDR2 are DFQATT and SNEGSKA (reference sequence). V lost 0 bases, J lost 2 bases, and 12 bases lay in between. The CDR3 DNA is TGCAGTGCTAGAGAGGTGGGGGCGCTCACAGATACGCAGTATTTT. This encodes CSAREVGALTDTQYF.

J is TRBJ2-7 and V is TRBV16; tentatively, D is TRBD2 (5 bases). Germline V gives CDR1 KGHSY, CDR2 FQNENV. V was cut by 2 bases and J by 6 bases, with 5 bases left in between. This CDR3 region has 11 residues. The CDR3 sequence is CASSQSGEQYF. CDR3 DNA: TGTGCCAGCAGCCAAAGCGGCGAGCAGTACTTC.

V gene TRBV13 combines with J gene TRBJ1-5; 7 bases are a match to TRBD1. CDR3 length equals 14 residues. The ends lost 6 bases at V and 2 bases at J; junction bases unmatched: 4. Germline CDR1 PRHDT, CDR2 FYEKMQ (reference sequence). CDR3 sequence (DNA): TGTGCCAGCAGGGGGGACAGCGGCAATCAGCCCCAGCATTTT. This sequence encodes CASRGDSGNQPQHF.

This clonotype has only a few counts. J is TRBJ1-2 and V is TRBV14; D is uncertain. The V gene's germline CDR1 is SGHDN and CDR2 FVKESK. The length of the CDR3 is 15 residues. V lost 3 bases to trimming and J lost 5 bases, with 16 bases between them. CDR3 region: CASSQSAQAGYGYTF. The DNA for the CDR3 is TGTGCCAGCAGCCAGAGCGCCCAGGCCGGGTATGGCTACACCTTC.

CDR3 sequence: CAWGQGITYEQYF. CDR3 nucleotide sequence: TGTGCCTGGGGACAGGGGATCACCTACGAGCAGTACTTC. The rearrangement uses TRBV30 and TRBJ2-7; 9 nucleotides agree with TRBD1. This CDR3 is 13 amino acids long. Germline-derived CDR1 and CDR2 are GTSNPN and SVGIG (reference sequence). V shed 5 bases, J shed 2 bases, and the junction held 4 bases outside the gene matches.

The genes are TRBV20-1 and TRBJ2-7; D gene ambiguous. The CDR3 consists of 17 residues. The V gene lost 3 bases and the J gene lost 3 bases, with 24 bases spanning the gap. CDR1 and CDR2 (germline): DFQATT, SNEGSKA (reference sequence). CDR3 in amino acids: CSASRIRTGPANYEQYF. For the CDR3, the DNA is TGCAGTGCTAGCAGGATTAGAACCGGGCCCGCGAACTACGAGCAGTACTTC.

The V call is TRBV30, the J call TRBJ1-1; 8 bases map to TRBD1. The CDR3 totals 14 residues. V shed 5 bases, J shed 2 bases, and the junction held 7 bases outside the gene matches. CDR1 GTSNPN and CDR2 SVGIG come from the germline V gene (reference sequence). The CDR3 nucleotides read TGTGCCTGGTTTGACAGGGGTGGAAACACTGAAGCTTTCTTT. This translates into CAWFDRGGNTEAFF.

CDR3 coding DNA: TGTGCCAGCAGCAAAACAGGTTACAATGAGCAGTTCTTC. Translating it yields CASSKTGYNEQFF. The rearrangement uses TRBV7-6 and TRBJ2-1, with D perhaps matching TRBD1 (5 bases). The V end was cut by 5 bases, the J end by 4 bases, with 9 bases between. The CDR3 contains 13 residues. Germline V lookup: CDR1 SGHVS, CDR2 FNYEAQ.